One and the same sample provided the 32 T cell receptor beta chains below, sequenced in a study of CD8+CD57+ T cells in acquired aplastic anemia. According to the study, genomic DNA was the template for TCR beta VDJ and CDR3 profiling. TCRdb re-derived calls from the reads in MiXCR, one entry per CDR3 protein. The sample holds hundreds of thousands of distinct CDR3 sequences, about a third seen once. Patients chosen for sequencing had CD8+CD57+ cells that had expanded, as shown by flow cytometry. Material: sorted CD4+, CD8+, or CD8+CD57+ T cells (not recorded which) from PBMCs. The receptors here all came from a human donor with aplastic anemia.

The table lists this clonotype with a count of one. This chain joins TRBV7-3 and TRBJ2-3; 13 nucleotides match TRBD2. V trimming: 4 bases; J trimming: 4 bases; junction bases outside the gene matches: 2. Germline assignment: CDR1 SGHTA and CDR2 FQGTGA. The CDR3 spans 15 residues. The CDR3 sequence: CASSSTSGGADTQYF. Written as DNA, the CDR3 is TGTGCCAGCAGCTCTACTAGCGGGGGGGCAGATACGCAGTATTTT. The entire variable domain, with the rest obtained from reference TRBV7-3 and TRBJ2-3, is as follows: GAGVSQTPSNKVTEKGKYVELRCDPISGHTALYWYRQSLGQGPEFLIYFQGTGAADDSGLPNDRFFAVRPEGSVSTLKIQRTERGDSAVYLCASSSTSGGADTQYFGPGTRLTVL.

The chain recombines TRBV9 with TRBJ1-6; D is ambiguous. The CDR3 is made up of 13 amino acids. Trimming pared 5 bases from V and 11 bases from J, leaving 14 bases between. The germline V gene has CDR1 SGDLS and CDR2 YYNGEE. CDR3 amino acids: CASSLLGGTPLHF. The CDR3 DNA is TGTGCCAGCAGTTTATTGGGTGGGACACCCCTCCACTTT. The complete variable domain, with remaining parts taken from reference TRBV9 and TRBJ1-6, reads DSGVTQTPKHLITATGQRVTLRCSPRSGDLSVYWYQQSLDQGLQFLIQYYNGEERAKGNILERFSAQQFPDLHSELNLSSLELGDSALYFCASSLLGGTPLHFGNGTRLTVT.

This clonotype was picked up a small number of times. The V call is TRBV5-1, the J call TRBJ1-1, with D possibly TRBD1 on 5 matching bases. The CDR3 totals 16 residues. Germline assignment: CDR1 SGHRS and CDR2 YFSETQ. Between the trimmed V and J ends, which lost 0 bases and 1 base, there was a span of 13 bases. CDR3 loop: CASSLGVSGANTEAFF. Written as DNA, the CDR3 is TGCGCCAGCAGCTTGGGTGTCTCTGGGGCGAACACTGAAGCTTTCTTT.

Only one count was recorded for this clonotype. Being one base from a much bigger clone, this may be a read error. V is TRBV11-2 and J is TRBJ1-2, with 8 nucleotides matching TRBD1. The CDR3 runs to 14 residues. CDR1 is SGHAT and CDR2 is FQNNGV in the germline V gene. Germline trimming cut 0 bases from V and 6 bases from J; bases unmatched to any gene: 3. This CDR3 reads CASSLEPTGDGYTF. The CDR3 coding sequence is TGTGCCAGCAGCTTAGAGCCGACAGGGGATGGCTACACCTTC.

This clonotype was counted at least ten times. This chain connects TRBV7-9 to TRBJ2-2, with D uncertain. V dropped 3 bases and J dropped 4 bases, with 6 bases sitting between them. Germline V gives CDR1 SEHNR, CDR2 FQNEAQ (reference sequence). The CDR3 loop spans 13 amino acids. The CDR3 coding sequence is TGTGCCAGCAGCTTTTTCGGCACCGGGGAGCTGTTTTTT. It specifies CASSFFGTGELFF.

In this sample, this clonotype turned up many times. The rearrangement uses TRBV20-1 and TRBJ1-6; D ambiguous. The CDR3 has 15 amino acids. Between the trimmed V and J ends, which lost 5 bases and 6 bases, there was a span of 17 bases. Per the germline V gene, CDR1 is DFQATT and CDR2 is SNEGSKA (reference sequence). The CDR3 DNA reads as TGCAGTGCTCAGACCGACGGGAACCTTAATTCACCCCTCCACTTT. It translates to CSAQTDGNLNSPLHF.

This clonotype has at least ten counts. The CDR3 is CASRGEGDIQYF. Here the CDR3 DNA reads TGTGCCAGCAGAGGAGAGGGCGACATTCAGTACTTC. The chain carries TRBV7-9 and TRBJ2-4, with D tentatively TRBD2 (5 bases). V dropped 6 bases and J dropped 8 bases, with 11 bases sitting between them. The germline gives CDR1 SEHNR, CDR2 FQNEAQ (reference sequence). This CDR3 spans 12 amino acids.

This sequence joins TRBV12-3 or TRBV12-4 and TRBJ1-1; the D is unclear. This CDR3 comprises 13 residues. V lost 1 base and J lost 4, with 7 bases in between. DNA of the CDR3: TGTGCCAGCAGTTTAGGGGCGAGCACTGAAGCTTTCTTT. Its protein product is CASSLGASTEAFF.

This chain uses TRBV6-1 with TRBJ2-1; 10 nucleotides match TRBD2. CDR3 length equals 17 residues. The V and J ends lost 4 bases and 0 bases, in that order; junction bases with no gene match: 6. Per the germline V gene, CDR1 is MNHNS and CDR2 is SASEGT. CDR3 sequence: CASSGLAGSSSYNEQFF. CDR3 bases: TGTGCCAGCAGTGGACTAGCGGGTTCGAGCTCCTACAATGAGCAGTTCTTC.

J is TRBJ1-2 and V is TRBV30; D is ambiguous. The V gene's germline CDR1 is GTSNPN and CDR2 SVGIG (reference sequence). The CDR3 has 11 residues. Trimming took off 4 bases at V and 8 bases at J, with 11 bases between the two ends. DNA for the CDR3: TGTGCCTGGATGAGAGGGTGGGGCTACACCTTC. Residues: CAWMRGWGYTF. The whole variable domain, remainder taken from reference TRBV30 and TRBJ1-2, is SQTIHQWPATLVQPVGSPLSLECTVEGTSNPNLYWYRQAAGRGLQLLFYSVGIGQISSEVPQNLSASRPQDRQFILSSKKLLLSDSGFYLCAWMRGWGYTFGSGTRLTVV.

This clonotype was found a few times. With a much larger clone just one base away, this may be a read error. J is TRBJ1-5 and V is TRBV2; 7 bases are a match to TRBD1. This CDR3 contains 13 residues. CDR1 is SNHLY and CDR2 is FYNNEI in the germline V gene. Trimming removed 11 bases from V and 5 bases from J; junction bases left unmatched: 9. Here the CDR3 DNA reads TGTGCCGGCCGCAGACAGGGTGATCAGCCCCAGCATTTT. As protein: CAGRRQGDQPQHF. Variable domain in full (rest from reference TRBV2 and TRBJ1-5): EPEVTQTPSHQVTQMGQEVILRCVPISNHLYFYWYRQILGQKVEFLVSFYNNEISEKSEIFDDQFSVERPDGSNFTLKIRSTKLEDSAMYFCAGRRQGDQPQHFGDGTRLSIL.

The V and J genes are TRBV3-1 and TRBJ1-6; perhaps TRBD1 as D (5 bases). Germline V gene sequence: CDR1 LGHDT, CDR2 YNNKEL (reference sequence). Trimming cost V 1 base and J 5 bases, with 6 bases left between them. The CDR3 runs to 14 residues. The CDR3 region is CASSQARDNSPLHF. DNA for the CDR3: TGTGCCAGCAGCCAAGCCAGGGATAATTCACCCCTCCACTTT. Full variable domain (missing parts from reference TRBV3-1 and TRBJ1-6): DTAVSQTPKYLVTQMGNDKSIKCEQNLGHDTMYWYKQDSKKFLKIMFSYNNKELIINETVPNRFSPKSPDKAHLNLHINSLELGDSAVYFCASSQARDNSPLHFGNGTRLTVT.

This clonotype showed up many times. CDR3: CASTEGGYGYTF. The CDR3 region has the DNA TGTGCCAGCACCGAGGGCGGCTATGGCTACACCTTC. This chain links TRBV12-3 or TRBV12-4 with TRBJ1-2; D call uncertain. The CDR3 is 12 residues long. Trimming pared 7 bases from V and 4 bases from J, leaving 10 bases between.

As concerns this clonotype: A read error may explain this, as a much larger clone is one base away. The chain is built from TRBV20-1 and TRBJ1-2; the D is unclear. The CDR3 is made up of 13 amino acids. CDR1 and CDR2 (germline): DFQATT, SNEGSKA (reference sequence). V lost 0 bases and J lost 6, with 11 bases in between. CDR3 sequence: CSARDKQRDGYTF. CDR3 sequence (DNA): TGCAGTGCTAGAGACAAACAGAGAGATGGCTACACCTTC.

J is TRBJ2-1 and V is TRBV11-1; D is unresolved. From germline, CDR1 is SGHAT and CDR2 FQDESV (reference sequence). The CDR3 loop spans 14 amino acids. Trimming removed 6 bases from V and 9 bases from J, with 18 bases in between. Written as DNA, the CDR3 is TGTGCCAGCAGGCTAGGGTACCCCATAAGTGAGCAGTTCTTC. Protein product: CASRLGYPISEQFF.

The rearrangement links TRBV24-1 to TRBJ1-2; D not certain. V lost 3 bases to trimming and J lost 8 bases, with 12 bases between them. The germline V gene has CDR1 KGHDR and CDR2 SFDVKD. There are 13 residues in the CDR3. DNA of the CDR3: TGTGCCACCAGTGATGGAGAGGTTCGGGGCTACACCTTC. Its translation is CATSDGEVRGYTF.

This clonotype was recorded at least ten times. The CDR3 here is CASSMTATGQKSYEQYF. CDR3 in DNA: TGTGCCAGTAGTATGACCGCAACGGGACAGAAATCCTACGAGCAGTACTTC. This chain uses TRBV19 with TRBJ2-7, with TRBD1 identical over 7 bases. CDR1 LNHDA and CDR2 SQIVND come from the germline V gene (reference sequence). CDR3 length: 17 amino acids. Losses at the gene ends were 3 bases for V and 1 base for J; bases not matched to a gene: 12.

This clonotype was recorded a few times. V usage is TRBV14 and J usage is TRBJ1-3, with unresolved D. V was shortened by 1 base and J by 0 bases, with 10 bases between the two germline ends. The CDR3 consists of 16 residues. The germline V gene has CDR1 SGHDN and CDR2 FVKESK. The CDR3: CASSQVGTDSGNTIYF. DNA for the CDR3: TGTGCCAGCAGCCAAGTTGGCACCGACTCTGGAAACACCATATATTTT.

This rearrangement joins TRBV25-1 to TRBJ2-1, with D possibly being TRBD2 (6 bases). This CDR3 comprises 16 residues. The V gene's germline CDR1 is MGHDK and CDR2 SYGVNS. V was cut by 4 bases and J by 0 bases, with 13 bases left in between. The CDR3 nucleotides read TGTGCCAGCAGTGGGCGCCGGGGGAGCTCCTACAATGAGCAGTTCTTC. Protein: CASSGRRGSSYNEQFF. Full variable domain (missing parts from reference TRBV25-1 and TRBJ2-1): EADIYQTPRYLVIGTGKKITLECSQTMGHDKMYWYQQDPGMELHLIHYSYGVNSTEKGDLSSESTVSRIRTEHFPLTLESARPSHTSQYLCASSGRRGSSYNEQFFGPGTRLTVL.

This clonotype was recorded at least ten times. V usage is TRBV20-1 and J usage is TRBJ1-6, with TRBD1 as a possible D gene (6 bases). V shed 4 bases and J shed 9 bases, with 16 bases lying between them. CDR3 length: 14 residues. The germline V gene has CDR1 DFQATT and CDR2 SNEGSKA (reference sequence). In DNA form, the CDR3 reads TGCAGTGCTATGACACAGGGTTTTACTTCACCCCTCCACTTT. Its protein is CSAMTQGFTSPLHF.

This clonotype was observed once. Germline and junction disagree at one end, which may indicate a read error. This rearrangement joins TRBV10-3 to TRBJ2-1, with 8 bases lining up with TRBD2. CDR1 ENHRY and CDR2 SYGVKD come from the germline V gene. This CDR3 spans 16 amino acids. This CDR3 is CASSFHGGAARNEQFF. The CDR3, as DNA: TGTGCCAGCAGTTTTCACGGGGGGGCGGCCCGCAATGAGCAGTTCTTC.

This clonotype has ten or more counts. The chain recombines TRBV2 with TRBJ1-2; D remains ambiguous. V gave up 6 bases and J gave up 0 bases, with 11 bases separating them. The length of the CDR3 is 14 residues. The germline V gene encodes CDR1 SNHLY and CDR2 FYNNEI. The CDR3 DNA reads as TGTGCCAGCAGCCTCGACAATTCTAACTATGGCTACACCTTC. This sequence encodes CASSLDNSNYGYTF. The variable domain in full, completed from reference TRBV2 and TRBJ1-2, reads EPEVTQTPSHQVTQMGQEVILRCVPISNHLYFYWYRQILGQKVEFLVSFYNNEISEKSEIFDDQFSVERPDGSNFTLKIRSTKLEDSAMYFCASSLDNSNYGYTFGSGTRLTVV.

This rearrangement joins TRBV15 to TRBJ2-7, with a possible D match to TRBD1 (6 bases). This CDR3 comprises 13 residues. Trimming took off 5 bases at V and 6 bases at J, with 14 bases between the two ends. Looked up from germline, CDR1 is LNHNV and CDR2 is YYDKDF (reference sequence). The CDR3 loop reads CATSLPWTVEQYF. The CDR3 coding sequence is TGTGCCACCAGCCTGCCCTGGACAGTCGAGCAGTACTTC.

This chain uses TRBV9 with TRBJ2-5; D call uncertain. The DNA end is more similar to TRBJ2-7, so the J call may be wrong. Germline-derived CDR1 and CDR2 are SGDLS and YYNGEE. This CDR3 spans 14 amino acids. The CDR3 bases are TGTGCCAGCAGCGTAGCTGGGCAGTTCGACGAGCAGTACTTC. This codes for CASSVAGQFDEQYF.

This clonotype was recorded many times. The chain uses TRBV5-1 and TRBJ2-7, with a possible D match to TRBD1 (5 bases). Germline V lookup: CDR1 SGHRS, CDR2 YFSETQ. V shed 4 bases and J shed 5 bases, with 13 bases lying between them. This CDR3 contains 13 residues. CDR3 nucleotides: TGCGCCAGCAGCGCAATCCAGGGCCACGAGCAGTACTTC. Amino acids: CASSAIQGHEQYF.

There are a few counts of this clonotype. CDR3 coding DNA: TGTGCCACCAGCAGGGTACAGGGCACTAATTCACCCCTCCACTTT. It yields the protein CATSRVQGTNSPLHF. The chain links TRBV15 to TRBJ1-6, with a possible D match to TRBD1 (6 bases). Germline lookup yields CDR1 LNHNV and CDR2 YYDKDF (reference sequence). The CDR3 length is 15 residues. Trimming stripped 3 bases from V and 6 bases from J, with 12 bases between.

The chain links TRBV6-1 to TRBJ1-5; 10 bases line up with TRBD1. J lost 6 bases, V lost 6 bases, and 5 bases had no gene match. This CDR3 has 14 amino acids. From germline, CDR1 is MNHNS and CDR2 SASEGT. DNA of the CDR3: TGTGCCAGCAGGGGGACAGGGGCTAGTCAGCCCCAGCATTTT. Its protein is CASRGTGASQPQHF.

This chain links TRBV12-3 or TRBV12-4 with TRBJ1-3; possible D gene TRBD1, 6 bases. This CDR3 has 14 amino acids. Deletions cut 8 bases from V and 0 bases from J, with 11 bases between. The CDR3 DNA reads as TGTGCCAGCTCTAGGGGGAGCTCTGGAAACACCATATATTTT. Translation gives CASSRGSSGNTIYF.

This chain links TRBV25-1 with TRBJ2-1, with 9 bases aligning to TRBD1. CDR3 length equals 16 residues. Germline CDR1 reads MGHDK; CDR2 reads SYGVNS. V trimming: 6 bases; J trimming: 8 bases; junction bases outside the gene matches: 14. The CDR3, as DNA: TGTGCCAGCAGCCAAGAAGTGGGACAGGGTAGGCATGAGCAGTTCTTC. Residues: CASSQEVGQGRHEQFF.

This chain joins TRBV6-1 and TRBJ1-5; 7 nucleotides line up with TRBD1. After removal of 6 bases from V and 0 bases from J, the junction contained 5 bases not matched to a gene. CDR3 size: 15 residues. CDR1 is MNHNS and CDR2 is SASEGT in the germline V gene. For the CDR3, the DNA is TGTGCCAGCAGCCGGGGACAGTATAGCAATCAGCCCCAGCATTTT. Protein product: CASSRGQYSNQPQHF.

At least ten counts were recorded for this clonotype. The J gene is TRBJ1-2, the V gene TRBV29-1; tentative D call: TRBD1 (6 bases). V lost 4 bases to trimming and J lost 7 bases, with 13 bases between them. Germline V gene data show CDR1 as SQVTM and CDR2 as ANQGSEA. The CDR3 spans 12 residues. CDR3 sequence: CSVGVGGIGYTF. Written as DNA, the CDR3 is TGCAGCGTTGGTGTCGGGGGCATTGGCTACACCTTC.

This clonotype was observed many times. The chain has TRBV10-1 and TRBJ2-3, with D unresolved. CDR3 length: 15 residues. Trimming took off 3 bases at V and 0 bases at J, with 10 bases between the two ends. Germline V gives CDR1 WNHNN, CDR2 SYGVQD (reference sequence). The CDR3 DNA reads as TGCGCCAGCAGTGACAACTTAGCCAGCACAGATACGCAGTATTTT. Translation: CASSDNLASTDTQYF.